These T cell receptor beta chains were read from a single sample in a study of blood T cell repertoires in COVID-19. Profiling relied on immunoSEQ multiplex PCR, and the TCRdb table lists in-frame clones only, not all of them. The table includes more than 200,000 clones, around 90% detected once. Sequences were obtained from peripheral blood. These receptors originate from a man aged 70-80 years with acute or convalescent COVID-19. Both conserved end residues are part of each CDR3. A D gene is named only where the DNA matches it firmly. Expanded clones are given a class, and other clones once, few, many or no size at all.

J gene: TRBJ2-1; D gene: .; V gene: TRBV9; clone size: .; CDR3 DNA: TGTGCCAGCAGCGTAGGAAACGGGAACTACAATGAGCAGTTCTTC; CDR3 protein: CASSVGNGNYNEQFF
J gene: TRBJ1-1; D gene: TRBD1; V gene: TRBV11-2; clone size: few; CDR3 DNA: TGTGCCAGCAGCCGAAGGACAGGACAGAACACTGAAGCTTTCTTT; CDR3 protein: CASSRRTGQNTEAFF
J gene: TRBJ1-5; D gene: .; V gene: TRBV29-1; clone size: .; CDR3 DNA: TGCAGCGTTCGTAATAGCAATCAGCCCCAGCATTTT; CDR3 protein: CSVRNSNQPQHF
J gene: TRBJ1-3; D gene: .; V gene: TRBV18; clone size: once; CDR3 DNA: TGTGCCAGCTCACCACCACAGGGAGTTGGAAACACCATATATTTT; CDR3 protein: CASSPPQGVGNTIYF
J gene: TRBJ2-3; D gene: .; V gene: TRBV7-3; clone size: .; CDR3 DNA: TGTGCCAGCAGCTTACTGGGGCCGGCTAGCACAGATACGCAGTATTTT; CDR3 protein: CASSLLGPASTDTQYF
J gene: TRBJ2-7; D gene: TRBD1; V gene: TRBV18; clone size: .; CDR3 DNA: TGTGCCAGCTCACCTGGACAGGACCCCTCCTACGAGCAGTACTTC; CDR3 protein: CASSPGQDPSYEQYF
J gene: TRBJ1-1; D gene: .; V gene: TRBV6-5; clone size: .; CDR3 DNA: TGTGCCAGCAGTTATTACCGTTACAGGGAGAACACTGAAGCTTTCTTT; CDR3 protein: CASSYYRYRENTEAFF
J gene: TRBJ2-2; D gene: TRBD2; V gene: TRBV27; clone size: .; CDR3 DNA: TGTGCCAGCAGCCCTAGCGGGCGGGTCGGCGGGGAGCTGTTTTTT; CDR3 protein: CASSPSGRVGGELFF
J gene: TRBJ1-6; D gene: .; V gene: TRBV4-2; clone size: .; CDR3 DNA: TGTGCCAGCAGCCAAGATCCGGTGGGCAGACCCGGTGCTAATTCACCCCTCCACTTT; CDR3 protein: CASSQDPVGRPGANSPLHF
J gene: TRBJ2-3; D gene: .; V gene: TRBV15; clone size: once; CDR3 DNA: TGTGCCACCAGCAGAAGCGTACTAGCAACCGGCACAGATACGCAGTATTTT; CDR3 protein: CATSRSVLATGTDTQYF
J gene: TRBJ1-2; D gene: .; V gene: TRBV6-2/TRBV6-3; clone size: .; CDR3 DNA: TGTGCCAGCAGTTGGGAGGCAGTCTATGGCTACACCTTC; CDR3 protein: CASSWEAVYGYTF
J gene: TRBJ2-1; D gene: TRBD2; V gene: TRBV28; clone size: .; CDR3 DNA: TGTGCCAGCAGTAAACTAGCGGGAAGGGAAAATGAGCAGTTCTTC; CDR3 protein: CASSKLAGRENEQFF
J gene: TRBJ2-7; D gene: .; V gene: TRBV28; clone size: .; CDR3 DNA: TGTGCCAGCAGTTTACCGGGAGACCAGAGCTACGAGCAGTACTTC; CDR3 protein: CASSLPGDQSYEQYF
J gene: TRBJ2-1; D gene: TRBD2; V gene: TRBV7-9; clone size: .; CDR3 DNA: TGTGCCAGCAGCTTAGTGTGGACTAGCGGGGACAATGAGCAGTTCTTC; CDR3 protein: CASSLVWTSGDNEQFF